This TCR beta chain appears in the sequencing data of a study of blood T cell repertoires in COVID-19. The wider study: COVID-19 samples collected from the United States, Italy and Spain covered acute and convalescent phases. In each case, the material was cDNA or gDNA derived from T cells, B-cell-depleted T cells, or PBMCs.

Methods used by the authors: For nucleated cells, counts were estimated from reference gene primer amplification. Produced via immunoSEQ multiplex PCR; TCRdb's table is partial and in-frame only. That table supplies the V and J calls and clone size; D and trimming were determined from the DNA. The data show over 85,000 clones, around 75% seen once. Germline V lookup: CDR1 MGHRA, CDR2 YSYEKL. Trimming cost V 7 bases and J 1 base; bases outside gene matches: 8. The CDR3 contains 15 residues. This receptor was identified in a human donor in a cohort sampled during active COVID-19. This chain connects TRBV4-1 to TRBJ2-3, with 7 bases aligning to TRBD2. The sequenced sample was peripheral blood. For the CDR3, the DNA is TGCGCCAGCAATCTGAGGGAGGGCGGCACAGATACGCAGTATTTT. Translating gives CASNLREGGTDTQYF.